The clone carrying this T cell receptor beta chain was observed many times. Its antigen is still unknown. Germline V CDR1 and CDR2: MDHEN, SYDVKM. The J segment lost 2 bases and the V segment lost 7 bases, leaving 9 bases of the junction unmatched. CDR3 length: 15 residues. The data were taken from a study of regulatory T cells in long-lasting Graves disease. Findings and caveats of the study: Preferential use of TRBV28, TRBJ1-2 and TRBJ2-5 was seen in persistent disease. Reduced TCR diversity was observed in persistent Graves' patients versus newly diagnosed patients.

Stated time point: persistent/refractory GD, antithyroid drugs over 5 years with positive TRAb. TCR sequences were obtained from RNA taken from PBMCs. American Thyroid Association guidelines served as the basis for diagnosing Graves' disease. A volume of 9 to 9.5 milliliters of peripheral blood was collected in EDTA tubes. Library construction for TCR beta used iRepertoire HTBI primers and Arm-PCR of CDR3 regions. TCRdb reprocessed the multiplex PCR reads via MiXCR and lists one record per CDR3 protein. The sample contains some 450,000 distinct CDR3 sequences, 23% of which appear only once. The rearrangement uses TRBV28 and TRBJ1-2; 8 bases agree with TRBD1. The specimen was peripheral blood mononuclear cells (PBMCs), collected when the disease was refractory, from a patient treated with antithyroid drugs. The source is a female donor with Graves disease. The CDR3 protein is CASKTADRVNYGYTF. In DNA form, the CDR3 reads TGTGCCAGCAAAACGGCGGACAGGGTGAACTATGGCTACACCTTC.